What follows are 20 T cell receptor beta chains derived from one specimen sequenced in a study of control samples from healthy donors and cancer patients. Clones were read by immunoSEQ multiplex PCR, and TCRdb kept only the in-frame ones, dropping some. The data contain around 59,000 clones, 92% of them singletons. Sample: PBMCs. Receptors originate from a man aged 35 to 55 with colorectal cancer.

This chain connects TRBV6-2 or TRBV6-3 to TRBJ1-4, with D tentatively TRBD1 (5 bases). The CDR3 is 14 amino acids. V gave up 2 bases and J gave up 3 bases, with 7 bases separating them. Germline V CDR1 and CDR2: MNHEY, SVGEGT. In DNA form, the CDR3 reads TGTGCCAGCAGTTACGGACAATCTAATGAAAAACTGTTTTTT. This sequence encodes CASSYGQSNEKLFF.

The chain links TRBV7-2 to TRBJ2-5; D may match TRBD1 or TRBD2 (7 bases each). This CDR3 spans 14 amino acids. Germline assignment: CDR1 SGHTA and CDR2 FQGNSA. The V gene lost 5 bases and the J gene lost 3 bases, with 13 bases spanning the gap. The CDR3 nucleotides are TGTGCCAGCAGCGCGGGGGACAGAAAAGAGACCCAGTACTTC. Protein: CASSAGDRKETQYF.

The gene calls are TRBV7-8 and TRBJ1-2, with 7 bases that match TRBD1. From germline, CDR1 is SGHVS and CDR2 FQNEAQ. Trimming at V came to 4 bases and at J to 4 bases, leaving 6 bases not matched to a gene. The CDR3 contains 14 residues. CDR3: CASSSSTGPYGYTF. CDR3 bases: TGTGCCAGCAGCTCATCGACAGGGCCCTATGGCTACACCTTC.

The chain combines TRBV5-8 with TRBJ2-3; 10 bases fit TRBD2. Germline V gene sequence: CDR1 SGHTS, CDR2 YDEGEE. This CDR3 region has 18 residues. V shed 5 bases and J 4 bases; nucleotides not matched to a gene: 16. The CDR3 nucleotides read TGTGCCAGCAGTCCTCCCACCGGACTAGCGGAGGGGTCAGATACGCAGTATTTT. As protein: CASSPPTGLAEGSDTQYF.

CDR3: CASRDLSDGYTF. For the CDR3, the DNA is TGTGCCAGCAGGGACCTATCGGATGGCTACACCTTC. V gene TRBV12-3 or TRBV12-4 combines with J gene TRBJ1-2; unclear D gene. The CDR3 is 12 amino acids. V gave up 6 bases and J gave up 6 bases, with 11 bases separating them.

The chain combines TRBV5-5 with TRBJ1-3, with unresolved D. The CDR3 sequence is 13 residues long. Trimming took off 3 bases at V and 7 bases at J, with 11 bases between the two ends. Germline V CDR1 and CDR2: SGHKS, YYEKEE (reference sequence). CDR3 amino acids: CASSSGRQNTIYF. CDR3 nucleotide sequence: TGTGCCAGCAGCTCGGGCAGGCAGAACACCATATATTTT.

The gene calls are TRBV5-1 and TRBJ1-4, with D uncertain. Germline CDR1 is SGHRS and CDR2 is YFSETQ. Deletions cut 0 bases from V and 7 bases from J, with 1 base between. The CDR3 spans 11 residues. CDR3 loop: CASSLGEKLFF. As DNA, the CDR3 is TGCGCCAGCAGCTTGGGTGAAAAACTGTTTTTT.

The V call is TRBV27, the J call TRBJ2-4; a weak D match, TRBD2 (7 bases). From germline, CDR1 is MNHEY and CDR2 SMNVEV (reference sequence). Trimming took off 3 bases at V and 4 bases at J, with 10 bases between the two ends. This CDR3 is built from 14 residues. The CDR3 DNA sequence: TGTGCCAGCAGTTTTGAGGGGGGGAAAAACATTCAGTACTTC. Its protein product is CASSFEGGKNIQYF.

The CDR3 reads CASGALAGGPHEQFF. The CDR3 nucleotides read TGTGCCAGCGGGGCCCTAGCGGGGGGGCCCCATGAGCAGTTCTTC. The V gene is TRBV27, the J gene TRBJ2-1; 12 bases are a match to TRBD2. Per the germline V gene, CDR1 is MNHEY and CDR2 is SMNVEV (reference sequence). V shed 8 bases and J 8 bases; nucleotides not matched to a gene: 10. CDR3 length: 15 amino acids.

This chain connects TRBV4-1 to TRBJ2-7, with D maybe TRBD1 (6 bases). Germline-derived CDR1 and CDR2 are MGHRA and YSYEKL. The CDR3 length is 15 residues. With 1 base removed from V and 3 bases from J, the gap between germline ends came to 13 bases. CDR3 in amino acids: CASSQGAQGNYEQYF. In nucleotides, the CDR3 is TGCGCCAGCAGCCAAGGTGCACAGGGAAACTACGAGCAGTACTTC.

CDR3 sequence: CASSETRRTRGEKLFF. The DNA for the CDR3 is TGTGCCAGCAGTGAAACAAGGAGAACGAGGGGTGAAAAACTGTTTTTT. J is TRBJ1-4 and V is TRBV6-1; maybe TRBD1 (5 bases). Germline CDR1 and CDR2: MNHNS and SASEGT. The CDR3 totals 16 residues. V was shortened by 2 bases and J by 7 bases, with 17 bases between the two germline ends.

This rearrangement joins TRBV3-1 (or the pseudogene TRBV3-2) to TRBJ2-7, with 9 bases that match TRBD2. V was clipped by 6 bases and J by 3 bases; unmatched bases: 6. The CDR3 extends over 14 amino acids. Germline V gives CDR1 LGHDT, CDR2 YNNKEL (reference sequence). The CDR3 DNA sequence: TGTGCCAGCAGTAACAGCGGGGGGCGCTACGAGCAGTACTTC. Encoded protein: CASSNSGGRYEQYF.

The chain links TRBV7-2 to TRBJ1-1; D not resolved. Trimming pared 1 base from V and 0 bases from J, leaving 6 bases between. This CDR3 spans 14 amino acids. Germline CDR1 and CDR2: SGHTA and FQGNSA. CDR3 DNA sequence: TGTGCCAGCAGCTTAGAAAGGGTGAACACTGAAGCTTTCTTT. Amino acid sequence: CASSLERVNTEAFF.

The genes are TRBV5-1 and TRBJ1-1; possibly TRBD1 for D (5 bases). Germline V gene sequence: CDR1 SGHRS, CDR2 YFSETQ. The CDR3 sequence is 16 residues long. V was pared by 1 base and J by 5 bases, with 18 bases between. CDR3: CASSLRDVREGTEAFF. CDR3 bases: TGCGCCAGCAGCTTGAGGGATGTCAGAGAGGGGACTGAAGCTTTCTTT.

The J gene is TRBJ2-6, the V gene TRBV12-3 or TRBV12-4; D unresolved. V was trimmed by 3 bases and J by 6 bases, leaving 3 bases between them. This CDR3 contains 12 residues. CDR3 coding DNA: TGTGCCAGCAGTTTGGAGGCCAACGTCCTGACTTTC. Translating it yields CASSLEANVLTF.

The V and J genes are TRBV5-1 and TRBJ2-7; 11 positions match TRBD1. V shed 4 bases, J shed 3 bases, and the junction held 6 bases outside the gene matches. Germline V gene lookup returns CDR1 SGHRS and CDR2 YFSETQ. The CDR3 runs 15 residues. DNA for the CDR3: TGCGCCAGCAGCGCAAGGGGGACAGGGGGCTACGAGCAGTACTTC. Translating gives CASSARGTGGYEQYF. The whole variable domain, filled in from reference TRBV5-1 and TRBJ2-7, reads KAGVTQTPRYLIKTRGQQVTLSCSPISGHRSVSWYQQTPGQGLQFLFEYFSETQRNKGNFPGRFSGRQFSNSRSEMNVSTLELGDSALYLCASSARGTGGYEQYFGPGTRLTVT.

V usage is TRBV29-1 and J usage is TRBJ1-3; D gene unclear. In germline, CDR1 is SQVTM, CDR2 ANQGSEA. This CDR3 comprises 11 residues. Trimming pared 4 bases from V and 3 bases from J, leaving 4 bases between. Here the CDR3 DNA reads TGCAGCGTTGGGAATGGAAACACCATATATTTT. Amino acid sequence: CSVGNGNTIYF.

The chain couples TRBV7-2 to TRBJ1-6, with D tentatively TRBD1 (6 bases). V lost 1 base and J 6 bases, leaving 10 bases between the germline ends. Per germline, CDR1 SGHTA and CDR2 FQGNSA. This CDR3 comprises 15 residues. The CDR3 here is CASSLVRTVNSPLHF. CDR3 bases: TGTGCCAGCAGCTTAGTACGGACAGTTAATTCACCCCTCCACTTT.

The rearrangement uses TRBV5-4 and TRBJ1-1; D is possibly TRBD1 (5 bases). V lost 4 bases to trimming and J lost 1 base, with 17 bases between them. This CDR3 comprises 16 residues. Germline CDR1 is SGHNT and CDR2 is YYREEE (reference sequence). The CDR3 spells CASSPTRQGRNTEAFF. CDR3 sequence (DNA): TGTGCCAGCAGCCCCACTCGGCAGGGACGGAACACTGAAGCTTTCTTT.

V usage is TRBV3-1 (or the pseudogene TRBV3-2) and J usage is TRBJ1-3; 8 nucleotides line up with TRBD1. The CDR3 is 19 residues long. CDR1 is LGHDT and CDR2 is YNNKEL in the germline V gene (reference sequence). Trimming removed 7 bases from V and 4 bases from J; junction bases left unmatched: 21. The CDR3 nucleotides are TGTGCCAGCAACTCAACGGACAGGGTACCTACTCATGAAGGAAACACCATATATTTT. Translated, it gives CASNSTDRVPTHEGNTIYF.